The rows below give T cell receptor beta chains drawn from one sample of a study of cytomegalovirus exposure and HLA in healthy donors. The data were produced by immunoSEQ multiplex PCR, yet TCRdb's version contains in-frame clones alone and is incomplete. The table shows some 83,000 clones, with 94% occurring only once. The sample was PBMCs. The receptors shown here come from a woman aged 18 to 35 in good health and CMV-seronegative. The CDR3 runs from the conserved cysteine through the conserved F or W. Each record gives: J gene, D gene, V gene, clone size, CDR3 DNA, CDR3 protein. A D gene is named only where the DNA matches it firmly. Clone size is stated in some rows and not others, as once, few, many or a class when expanded.

>TRBJ2-3|TRBD2|TRBV19|-
TGTGCCAGCAGCGGGGTAGCGGCGGCTACAGATACGCAGTATTTT
CASSGVAAATDTQYF
>TRBJ2-3|-|TRBV6-4|-
TGTGCCAGCAGTGACTCAGAGCGGAACACAGATACGCAGTATTTT
CASSDSERNTDTQYF
>TRBJ1-2|-|TRBV6-5|-
TGTGCCAGCAAGAATCTGGGGGAGGCTATGAGCTACACCTTC
CASKNLGEAMSYTF
>TRBJ2-7|TRBD2|TRBV7-2|-
TGTGCCAGCAGCTTAGGGGGCGGGAGTGTGTACGAGCAGTACTTC
CASSLGGGSVYEQYF
>TRBJ1-5|TRBD1|TRBV18|-
TGTGCCAGCTCACCAGGAAACAGGGGGACCCAGCATTTT
CASSPGNRGTQHF
>TRBJ1-5|-|TRBV19|-
TGTGCCAGTAGTATGGGTCTGACGGGGCCCCAGCATTTT
CASSMGLTGPQHF
>TRBJ1-1|-|TRBV7-2|-
TGTGCCAGCAGTTCCCGGGAGATGAACACTGAAGCTTTCTTT
CASSSREMNTEAFF
>TRBJ1-2|TRBD1|TRBV7-8|once
TGTGCCAGCAGCTTAGCCCGGACAGGACAGACATATGGCTACACCTTC
CASSLARTGQTYGYTF
>TRBJ1-4|TRBD1|TRBV15|-
TGTGCCACCAGCAGAGGGGACAGGGATGTAAGTGAAAAACTGTTTTTT
CATSRGDRDVSEKLFF
>TRBJ2-1|TRBD2|TRBV27|once
TGTGCCAGCAGGCTAGCGGGAGCTTCAAATGAGCAGTTCTTC
CASRLAGASNEQFF
>TRBJ2-7|-|TRBV7-6|-
TGTGCCAGCAGCTTAGTTTCCGACGAGCAGTACTTC
CASSLVSDEQYF
>TRBJ2-3|TRBD2|TRBV19|-
TGTGCCAGTAAAGCGGGGGACACAGATACGCAGTATTTT
CASKAGDTDTQYF
>TRBJ1-1|-|TRBV9|-
TGTGCCAGCAGCCCCCTGACAGATTACCACACTGAAGCTTTCTTT
CASSPLTDYHTEAFF
>TRBJ2-2|-|TRBV6-1|-
TGTGCCAGCAGTGAAGGGGTAGGGGACACCGGGGAGCTGTTTTTT
CASSEGVGDTGELFF
>TRBJ1-6|-|TRBV30|few
TGTGCCTGGACACGTCGGAGGTCCTATAATTCACCCCTCCACTTT
CAWTRRRSYNSPLHF
>TRBJ2-1|TRBD2|TRBV6-4|-
TGTGCCAAAGAAGGAGCGGGGGGTTACAATGAGCAGTTCTTC
CAKEGAGGYNEQFF
>TRBJ2-1|TRBD1|TRBV5-1|-
TGCGCCAGCAACTACGGGACAGACATCTACAATGAGCAGTTCTTC
CASNYGTDIYNEQFF
>TRBJ2-5|-|TRBV5-8|-
TGTGCCAGCAGCTTGGACCGGGAGACCCAGTACTTC
CASSLDRETQYF
>TRBJ2-7|-|TRBV7-9|-
TGTGCCAGCAGCTTACCAACCTACGAGCAGTACTTC
CASSLPTYEQYF
>TRBJ1-2|TRBD1|TRBV7-9|once
TGTGCCAGCAGCCCAGGGACAGGAGTTCTTAACTATGGCTACACCTTC
CASSPGTGVLNYGYTF
>TRBJ1-5|TRBD1|TRBV5-6|-
TGTGCCAGCAGCAATACAGGGGATAGCAATCAGCCCCAGCATTTT
CASSNTGDSNQPQHF
>TRBJ1-1|-|TRBV27|-
TGTGCCAGCTCCAATCAATTGGGGGCCCCTGAAGCTTTCTTT
CASSNQLGAPEAFF
>TRBJ1-2|-|TRBV30|-
TGTGCCTGGAGTGTGGTACAGGCCTGGAACTATGGCTACACCTTC
CAWSVVQAWNYGYTF
>TRBJ2-3|TRBD1|TRBV7-6|-
TGTGCCAGCAGCTTAGGGACAGGAAGCACAGATACGCAGTATTTT
CASSLGTGSTDTQYF
>TRBJ1-6|TRBD1|TRBV18|-
TGTGCCAGCTCCCGGGACAGGGTATACGAATCACCCCTCCACTTT
CASSRDRVYESPLHF
>TRBJ2-1|-|TRBV5-1|-
TGCGCCAGCAGCTTTTCCATGACGCGGGACTACAATGAGCAGTTCTTC
CASSFSMTRDYNEQFF
>TRBJ1-6|TRBD1|TRBV19|-
TGTGCCAGTAGTCCAGGACAGGGCTATAATTCACCCCTCCACTTT
CASSPGQGYNSPLHF
>TRBJ2-3|TRBD2|TRBV7-8|-
TGTGCCAGCAGCGAAAATAGCGGGAGAACTACGCAGTATTTT
CASSENSGRTTQYF
>TRBJ1-2|-|TRBV21-1|-
TGTGCCAGCAGCAAAGCAGGGGCCAGGGGGCGATCCCCTCTAAGGGGCTATGGCTACACCTTC
CASSKAGARGRSPLRGYGYTF
>TRBJ1-5|-|TRBV19|-
TGTGCCAGTAGTATCCGGGACATCCATCAGCCCCAGCATTTT
CASSIRDIHQPQHF
>TRBJ2-2|-|TRBV5-4|-
TGTGCCAGCAGCTTGGGCGTTAGTACCGGGGAGCTGTTTTTT
CASSLGVSTGELFF
>TRBJ1-1|TRBD1|TRBV7-3|-
TGTGCCAGCAGCTTACAGGGGGTGAACACTGAAGCTTTCTTT
CASSLQGVNTEAFF
>TRBJ1-1|-|TRBV14|-
TGTGCCAGCAGCCAAGGATATTGGGGAGGCACTGAAGCTTTCTTT
CASSQGYWGGTEAFF
>TRBJ2-7|-|TRBV11-1|-
TGTGCCAGCAGCTTAGCTCAAATTACAGGGGGGGCCTACGAGCAGTACTTC
CASSLAQITGGAYEQYF
>TRBJ1-2|-|TRBV6-5|-
TGTGCCAGCAGTTATCTGGGCCAGAGCTATGGCTACACCTTC
CASSYLGQSYGYTF
>TRBJ2-1|TRBD2|TRBV5-1|-
TGCGCCAGCAGATTACTGAGCGGGAGCAAGAACAATGAGCAGTTCTTC
CASRLLSGSKNNEQFF
>TRBJ1-1|-|TRBV29-1|-
TGCAGCGTTGCCGACACTGAAGCTTTCTTT
CSVADTEAFF
>TRBJ2-3|-|TRBV27|-
TGTGCCAGCAACGGTCTACAGGAGACTAGCACAGATACGCAGTATTTT
CASNGLQETSTDTQYF
>TRBJ2-7|-|TRBV9|-
TGTGCCAGCAGCGTAGGTGTCAACTCCTACGAGCAGTACTTC
CASSVGVNSYEQYF
>TRBJ2-7|TRBD2|TRBV27|-
TGTGCCAGCAGGCCCCTAGCGGGCGCCTACGAGCAGTACTTC
CASRPLAGAYEQYF
>TRBJ2-3|TRBD2|TRBV11-3|-
TGTGCCTCATCTCCGGGGGGGGGCGATACGCAGTATTTT
CASSPGGGDTQYF
>TRBJ2-7|-|TRBV19|-
TGTGCCAGTAGTAACACAGAGAGAGGGCTCTCCGAGCAGTACTTC
CASSNTERGLSEQYF
>TRBJ1-5|-|TRBV6-1|once
TGTGCCAGCAGTGAAGCGCCAGGGGACCACAATCAGCCCCAGCATTTT
CASSEAPGDHNQPQHF
>TRBJ2-3|TRBD2|TRBV2|-
TGTGCCAGCAGAAAGACTAGCGGGGGCACAGATACGCAGTATTTT
CASRKTSGGTDTQYF
>TRBJ2-7|-|TRBV19|-
TGTGCCAGTAGTATACAAGGTCTGGAGGACGAGCAGTACTTC
CASSIQGLEDEQYF
>TRBJ1-1|-|TRBV29-1|-
TGCAGCGTTGATGGTTTGGGGCGTGAAGCTTTCTTT
CSVDGLGREAFF
>TRBJ1-1|-|TRBV10-2|-
TGCGCCAGCACCGCAGGGCAACACACTGAAGCTTTCTTT
CASTAGQHTEAFF
>TRBJ1-6|TRBD1|TRBV11-2|-
TGTGCCAGCAGCAATCTCAGGGGGCTTTCACCCCTCCACTTT
CASSNLRGLSPLHF
>TRBJ1-3|-|TRBV4-1|-
TGCGCCAGCAGCCAAGATCCAGGATCGCGAAACACCATATATTTT
CASSQDPGSRNTIYF
>TRBJ2-3|TRBD1|TRBV9|-
TGTGCCAGCAGCGTAGTACAGGGGGCGGGCACAGATACGCAGTATTTT
CASSVVQGAGTDTQYF
>TRBJ2-3|-|TRBV19|-
TGTGCCAGTAGTATAGGCGGGGGCGGTACGCAGTATTTT
CASSIGGGGTQYF
>TRBJ1-2|TRBD1|TRBV10-3|-
TGTGCCATCAGTGAAGACAGGGGGAGAACCTTC
CAISEDRGRTF
>TRBJ1-2|-|TRBV25-1|-
TGTGCCACCGTTTATAACTATGGCTACACCTTC
CATVYNYGYTF
>TRBJ2-1|TRBD2|TRBV5-4|-
TGTGCCAGCAGCTTGCGGGGGGGGCTTATGTATGAGCAGTTCTTC
CASSLRGGLMYEQFF